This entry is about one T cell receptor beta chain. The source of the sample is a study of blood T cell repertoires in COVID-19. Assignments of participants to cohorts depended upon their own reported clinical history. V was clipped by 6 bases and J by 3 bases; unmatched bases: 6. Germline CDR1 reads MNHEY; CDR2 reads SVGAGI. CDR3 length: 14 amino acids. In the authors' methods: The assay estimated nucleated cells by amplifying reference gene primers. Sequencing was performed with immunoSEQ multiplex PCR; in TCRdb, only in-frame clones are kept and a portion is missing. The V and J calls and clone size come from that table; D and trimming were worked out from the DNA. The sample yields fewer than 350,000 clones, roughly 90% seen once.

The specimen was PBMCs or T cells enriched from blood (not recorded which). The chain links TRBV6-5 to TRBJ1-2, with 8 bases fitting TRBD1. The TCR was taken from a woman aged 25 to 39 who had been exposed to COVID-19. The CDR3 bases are TGTGCCAGCAGGGGACAGGCGCGGCACTATGGCTACACCTTC. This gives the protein CASRGQARHYGYTF.